The clone carrying this T cell receptor (beta chain) was seen at least ten times. Antigen specificity is unknown. The data were taken from a study of breast tumors, draining lymph nodes, adjacent tissues. Study observations and caveats: Most tumor T cells seemingly derive from lymph node, then expand in tumor.

This CDR3 has 16 amino acids. Germline V gene data show CDR1 as MNHEY and CDR2 as SVGEGT. Trimming stripped 5 bases from V and 8 bases from J, with 22 bases between. Via MiXCR, TCRdb re-called the multiplex PCR reads, giving one row per CDR3 protein. This table has about 16,000 distinct CDR3 sequences, 45% appearing once. J is TRBJ2-1 and V is TRBV6-2 or TRBV6-3; D call uncertain. What was sequenced was tumor-adjacent breast tissue. This clonotype was obtained from a female donor with breast cancer. Some clones in this sample may be carry-over from other donors' samples. CDR3: CASSDPSGRYLDEQFF. The DNA of the CDR3 is TGTGCCAGCAGTGACCCCAGTGGACGCTATCTCGATGAGCAGTTCTTC.